The clone carrying this T cell receptor beta chain has more than one count but fewer than ten. Its antigen is not known. The sample comes from a study of vaccination effects on CD4 cells after COVID-19. Pools of viral peptides were used by the ViraFEST assay to expand antigen-specific CD4+ T cells ahead of sequencing. Isolation of CD4+ T cells took place after 10 days of culture. Participants completed two doses of the BNT162b2 or mRNA-1273 vaccine. The healthy vaccine recipients, who had no prior SARS-CoV-2 infection, showed negative nucleocapsid antibodies. For each well, roughly 2 million PBMC were cultured with 10 IU/ml IL-2 and 9 to 10 ug/ml peptides. Assay: immunoSEQ multiplex PCR; the TCRdb copy retains only in-frame clones and omits some. The sample lists 60,000 to 85,000 clones; 74% were seen once. The source is a human donor who received a COVID-19 vaccine. The sequenced sample was CD4+ T cells from PBMCs cultured with HCoV-229E spike peptides, obtained after COVID-19 vaccination.

In nucleotides, the CDR3 is TGTGCCAGCAGCCAAAACCTACAGGGAGCTGAAGCTTTCTTT. The encoded protein is CASSQNLQGAEAFF. This chain joins TRBV3-1 (or the pseudogene TRBV3-2) and TRBJ1-1; D is perhaps TRBD1 (6 bases). The CDR3 contains 14 residues. Germline CDR1 LGHDT, CDR2 YNNKEL (reference sequence). Trimming stripped 2 bases from V and 6 bases from J, with 13 bases between.